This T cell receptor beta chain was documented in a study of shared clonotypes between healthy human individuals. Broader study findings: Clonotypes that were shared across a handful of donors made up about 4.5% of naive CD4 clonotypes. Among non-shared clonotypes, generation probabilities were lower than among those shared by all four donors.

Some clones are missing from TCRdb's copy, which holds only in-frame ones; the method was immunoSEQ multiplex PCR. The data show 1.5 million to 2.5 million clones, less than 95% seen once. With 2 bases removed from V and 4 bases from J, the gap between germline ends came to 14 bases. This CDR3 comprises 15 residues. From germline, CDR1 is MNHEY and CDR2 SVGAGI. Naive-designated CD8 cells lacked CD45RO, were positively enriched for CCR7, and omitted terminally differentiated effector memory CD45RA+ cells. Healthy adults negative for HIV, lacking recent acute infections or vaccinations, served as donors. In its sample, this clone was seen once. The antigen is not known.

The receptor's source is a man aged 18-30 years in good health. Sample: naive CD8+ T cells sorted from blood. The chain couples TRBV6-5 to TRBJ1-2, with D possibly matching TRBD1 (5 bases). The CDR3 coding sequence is TGTGCCAGCAGTTACATAGGGGAAGGGGCCTATGGCTACACCTTC. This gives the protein CASSYIGEGAYGYTF.